What follows is one T cell receptor (beta chain) and its context. Its specificity is unknown. The sample is drawn from a study of vaccination and CD4 T cells after COVID-19. For the study at large: Comprising six males and four females, the convalescent participants counted two Hispanic individuals among them. Post-vaccination specimens were collected at a median of roughly 68 days following dose two (range 14 to 241).

Study results and caveats: Among convalescent patients, a median about 86% of reactive clones emerged only after vaccination.

CD4+ T cells that had been cultured provided DNA sequenced with the Oncomine TCR Beta short-read assay. Investigators isolated genomic DNA from cultured CD4+ T cells. One entry per CDR3 protein results from TCRdb running MiXCR on the PCR reads. The sample lists about 16,000 distinct CDR3 sequences, about 39% occurring once. Sample treatment: approximately 10-day PBMC culture with coronavirus spike peptide pools or control peptides (ViraFEST assay). The sample taken for sequencing was CD4+ T cells from blood, cultured in vitro. The clonotype comes from a human donor who had recovered from COVID-19.

Written as DNA, the CDR3 is TGTGCCAGCCCTACGGGGGTTAGCTATGGCTACACCTTC. The encoded protein is CASPTGVSYGYTF. The chain has TRBV21-1 and TRBJ1-2; the table's D gene call, TRBD1, was not cross checked with the DNA. TRBV21-1 represents a pseudogene. This CDR3 region has 13 residues.